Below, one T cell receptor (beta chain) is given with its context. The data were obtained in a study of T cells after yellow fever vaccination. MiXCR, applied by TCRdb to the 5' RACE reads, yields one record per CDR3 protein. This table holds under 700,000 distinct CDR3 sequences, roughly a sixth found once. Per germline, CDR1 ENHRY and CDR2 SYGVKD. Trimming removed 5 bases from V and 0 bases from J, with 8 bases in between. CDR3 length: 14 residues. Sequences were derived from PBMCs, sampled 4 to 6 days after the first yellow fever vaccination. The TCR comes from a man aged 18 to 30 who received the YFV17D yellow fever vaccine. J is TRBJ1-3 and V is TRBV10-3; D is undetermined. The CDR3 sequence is CAISKTNSGNTIYF. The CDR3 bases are TGTGCCATCAGTAAAACTAACTCTGGAAACACCATATATTTT.